The subject of this entry is one TCR beta chain. Its target is not known. This entry is derived from a study of PD-L1 blockade in urothelial cancer. In the study overall: Each participant's history included 0 to 3 prior chemotherapy regimens. Treatment start was followed by blood analysis at 3 weeks (second dose) and again at 6 weeks. Study-wide results and caveats: Survival was better when pretreatment blood TCR clonality fell below the median.

Here immunoSEQ multiplex PCR was the method, and the copy in TCRdb shows in-frame clones only, minus some. The sample lists about 74,000 clones, about nine tenths occurring once. Sample time point: pretreatment peripheral blood. The CDR3 runs to 14 residues. Trimming left V 2 bases short and J 6 bases short, with 13 bases between. CDR1 and CDR2 from the germline V gene are LNHDA and SQIVND (reference sequence). This TCR came from a man aged 70-80 years with urothelial cancer. The chain joins TRBV19 to TRBJ1-1; unclear D gene. The sequencing here drew on PBMCs, taken around atezolizumab (anti-PD-L1) treatment. In DNA form, the CDR3 reads TGTGCCAGTAGTATACAGGTGGGTCTATCTGAAGCTTTCTTT. Residues: CASSIQVGLSEAFF.